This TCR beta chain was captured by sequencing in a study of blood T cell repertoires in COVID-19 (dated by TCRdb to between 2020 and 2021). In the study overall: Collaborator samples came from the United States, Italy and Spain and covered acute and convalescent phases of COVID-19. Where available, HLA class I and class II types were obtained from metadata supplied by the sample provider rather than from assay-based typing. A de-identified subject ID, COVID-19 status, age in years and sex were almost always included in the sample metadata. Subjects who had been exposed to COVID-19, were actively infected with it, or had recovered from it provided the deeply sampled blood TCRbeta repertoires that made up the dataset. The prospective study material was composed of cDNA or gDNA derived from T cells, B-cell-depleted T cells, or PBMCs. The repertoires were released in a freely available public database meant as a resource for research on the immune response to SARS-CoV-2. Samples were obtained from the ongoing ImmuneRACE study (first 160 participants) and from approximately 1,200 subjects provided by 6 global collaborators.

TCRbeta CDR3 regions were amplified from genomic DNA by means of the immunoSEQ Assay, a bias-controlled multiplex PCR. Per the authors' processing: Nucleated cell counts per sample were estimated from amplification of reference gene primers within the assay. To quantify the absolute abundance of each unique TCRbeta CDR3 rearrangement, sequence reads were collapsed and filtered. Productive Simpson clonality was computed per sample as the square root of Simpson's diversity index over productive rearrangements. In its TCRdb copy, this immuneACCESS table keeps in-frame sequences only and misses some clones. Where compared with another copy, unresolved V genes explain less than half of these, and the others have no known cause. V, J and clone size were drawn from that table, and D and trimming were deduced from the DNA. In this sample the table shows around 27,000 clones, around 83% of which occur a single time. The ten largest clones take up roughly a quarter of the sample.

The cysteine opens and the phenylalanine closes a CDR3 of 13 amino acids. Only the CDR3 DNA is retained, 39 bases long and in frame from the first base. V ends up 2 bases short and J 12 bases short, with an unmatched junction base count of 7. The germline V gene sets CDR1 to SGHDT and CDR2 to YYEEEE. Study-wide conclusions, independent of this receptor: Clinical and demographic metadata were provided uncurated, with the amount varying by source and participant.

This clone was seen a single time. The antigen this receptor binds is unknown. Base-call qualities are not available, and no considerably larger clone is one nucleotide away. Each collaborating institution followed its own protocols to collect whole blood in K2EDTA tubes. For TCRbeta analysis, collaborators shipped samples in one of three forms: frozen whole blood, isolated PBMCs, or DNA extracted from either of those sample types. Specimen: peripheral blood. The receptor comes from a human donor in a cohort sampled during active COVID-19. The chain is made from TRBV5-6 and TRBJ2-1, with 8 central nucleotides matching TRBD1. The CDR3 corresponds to CASSFAGGAGQFF. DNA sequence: TGTGCCAGCAGCTTTGCAGGGGGCGCGGGGCAGTTCTTC.